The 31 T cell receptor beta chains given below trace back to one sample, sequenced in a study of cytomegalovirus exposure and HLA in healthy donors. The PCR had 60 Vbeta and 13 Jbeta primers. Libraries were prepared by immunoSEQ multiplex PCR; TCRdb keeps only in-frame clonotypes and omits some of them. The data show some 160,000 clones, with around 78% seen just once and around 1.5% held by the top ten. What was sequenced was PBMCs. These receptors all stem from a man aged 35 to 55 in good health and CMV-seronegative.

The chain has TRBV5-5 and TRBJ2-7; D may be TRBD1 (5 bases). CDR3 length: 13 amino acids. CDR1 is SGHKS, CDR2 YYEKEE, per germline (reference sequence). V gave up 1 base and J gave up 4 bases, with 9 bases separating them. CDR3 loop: CASSLSSGYEQYF. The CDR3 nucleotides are TGTGCCAGCAGCTTGTCTTCAGGGTACGAGCAGTACTTC.

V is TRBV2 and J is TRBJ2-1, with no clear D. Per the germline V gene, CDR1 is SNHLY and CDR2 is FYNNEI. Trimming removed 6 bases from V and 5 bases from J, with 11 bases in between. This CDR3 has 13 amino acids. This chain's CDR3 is CASRVSINNEQFF. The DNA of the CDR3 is TGTGCCAGCAGAGTTTCTATCAACAATGAGCAGTTCTTC.

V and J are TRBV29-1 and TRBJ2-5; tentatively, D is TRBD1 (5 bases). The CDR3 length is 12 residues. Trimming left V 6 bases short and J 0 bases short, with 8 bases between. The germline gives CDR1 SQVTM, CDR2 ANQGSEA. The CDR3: CSVSRDQETQYF. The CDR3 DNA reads TGCAGCGTCAGCAGGGACCAAGAGACCCAGTACTTC.

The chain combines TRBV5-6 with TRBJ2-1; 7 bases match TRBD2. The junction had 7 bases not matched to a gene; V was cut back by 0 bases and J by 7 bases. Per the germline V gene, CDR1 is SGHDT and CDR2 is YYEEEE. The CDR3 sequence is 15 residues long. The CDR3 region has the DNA TGTGCCAGCAGCTTGGAGGGAGGGCAGTGGAATGAGCAGTTCTTC. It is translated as CASSLEGGQWNEQFF.

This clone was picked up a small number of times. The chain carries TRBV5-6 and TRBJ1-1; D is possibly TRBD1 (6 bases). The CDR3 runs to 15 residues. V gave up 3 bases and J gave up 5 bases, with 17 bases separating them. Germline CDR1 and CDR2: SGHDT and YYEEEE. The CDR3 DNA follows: TGTGCCAGCAGCTGGGGGGGGCTACTGCAAACTGAAGCTTTCTTT. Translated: CASSWGGLLQTEAFF.

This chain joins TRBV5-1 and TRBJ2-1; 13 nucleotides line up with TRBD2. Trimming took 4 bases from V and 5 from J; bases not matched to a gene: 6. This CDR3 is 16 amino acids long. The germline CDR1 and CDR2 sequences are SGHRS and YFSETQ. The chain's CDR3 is CASSGGLAGFDNEQFF. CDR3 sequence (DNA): TGCGCCAGCAGCGGGGGACTAGCGGGATTTGACAATGAGCAGTTCTTC.

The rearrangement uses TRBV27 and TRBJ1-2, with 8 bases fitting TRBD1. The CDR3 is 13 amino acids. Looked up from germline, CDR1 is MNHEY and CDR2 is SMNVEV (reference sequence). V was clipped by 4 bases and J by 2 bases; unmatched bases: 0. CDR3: CASSSGGNYGYTF. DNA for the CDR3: TGTGCCAGCAGTTCAGGGGGCAACTATGGCTACACCTTC.

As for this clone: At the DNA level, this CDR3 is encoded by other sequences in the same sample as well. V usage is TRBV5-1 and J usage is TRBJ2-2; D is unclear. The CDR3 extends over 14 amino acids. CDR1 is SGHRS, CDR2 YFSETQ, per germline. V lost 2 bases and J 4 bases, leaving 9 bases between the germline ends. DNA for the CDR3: TGCGCCAGCAGCTTTGGTGACTCCACCGGGGAGCTGTTTTTT. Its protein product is CASSFGDSTGELFF.

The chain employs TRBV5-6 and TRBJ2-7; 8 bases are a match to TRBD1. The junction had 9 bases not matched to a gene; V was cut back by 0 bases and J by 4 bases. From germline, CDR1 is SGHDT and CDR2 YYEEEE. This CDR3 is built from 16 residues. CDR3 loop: CASSLAAGGLPYEQYV. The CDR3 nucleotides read TGTGCCAGCAGCTTGGCAGCAGGGGGCCTTCCTTACGAGCAGTACGTC.

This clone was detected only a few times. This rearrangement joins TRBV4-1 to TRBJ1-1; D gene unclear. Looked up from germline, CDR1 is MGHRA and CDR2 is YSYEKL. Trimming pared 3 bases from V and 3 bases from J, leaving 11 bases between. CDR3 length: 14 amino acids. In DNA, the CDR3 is TGCGCCAGCAGCCACCTGAGAGAGGACACTGAAGCTTTCTTT. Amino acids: CASSHLREDTEAFF.

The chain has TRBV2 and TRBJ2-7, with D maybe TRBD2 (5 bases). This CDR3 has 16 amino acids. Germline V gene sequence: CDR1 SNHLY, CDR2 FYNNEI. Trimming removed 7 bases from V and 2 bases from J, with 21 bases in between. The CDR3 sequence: CASTMGRRYGTYEQYF. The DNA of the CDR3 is TGTGCCAGCACCATGGGTAGGAGGTACGGTACCTACGAGCAGTACTTC.

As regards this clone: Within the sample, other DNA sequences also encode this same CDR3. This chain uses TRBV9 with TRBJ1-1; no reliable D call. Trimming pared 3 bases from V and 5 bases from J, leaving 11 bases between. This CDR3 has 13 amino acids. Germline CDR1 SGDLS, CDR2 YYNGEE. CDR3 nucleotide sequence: TGTGCCAGCAGCGCCTTTGGAGGGACTGAAGCTTTCTTT. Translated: CASSAFGGTEAFF.

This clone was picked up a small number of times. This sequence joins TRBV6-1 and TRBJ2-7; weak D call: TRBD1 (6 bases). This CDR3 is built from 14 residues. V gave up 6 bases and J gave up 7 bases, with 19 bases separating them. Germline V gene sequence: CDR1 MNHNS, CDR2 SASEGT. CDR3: CASRDPPGAGEQYV. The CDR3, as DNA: TGTGCCAGCAGGGACCCACCAGGGGCAGGGGAGCAGTACGTC.

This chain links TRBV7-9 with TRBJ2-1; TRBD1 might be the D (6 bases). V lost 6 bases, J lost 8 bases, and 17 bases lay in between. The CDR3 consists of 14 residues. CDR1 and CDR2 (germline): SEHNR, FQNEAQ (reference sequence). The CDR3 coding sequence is TGTGCCAGCAGGCTACAGGGAATTACCGATGAGCAGTTCTTC. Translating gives CASRLQGITDEQFF.

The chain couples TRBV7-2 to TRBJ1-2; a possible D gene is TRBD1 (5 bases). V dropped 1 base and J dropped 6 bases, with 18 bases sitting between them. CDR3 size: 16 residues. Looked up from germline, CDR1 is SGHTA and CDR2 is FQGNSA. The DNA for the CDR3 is TGTGCCAGCAGCTTAGACTTATCTGGCCAGGGCAATGGCTACACCTTC. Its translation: CASSLDLSGQGNGYTF.

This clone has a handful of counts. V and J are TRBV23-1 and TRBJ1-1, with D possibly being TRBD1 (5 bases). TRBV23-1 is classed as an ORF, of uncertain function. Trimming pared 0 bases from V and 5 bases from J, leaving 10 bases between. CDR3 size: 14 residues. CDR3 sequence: CASSQSAGRTEAFF. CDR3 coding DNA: TGCGCCAGCAGTCAATCAGCAGGGCGGACTGAAGCTTTCTTT.

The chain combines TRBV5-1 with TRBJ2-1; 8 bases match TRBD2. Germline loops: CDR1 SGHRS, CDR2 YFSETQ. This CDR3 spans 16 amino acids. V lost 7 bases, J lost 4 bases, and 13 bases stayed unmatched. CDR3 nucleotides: TGCGCCAGCCGAAGGGGTCCGGGAGGGGGGTACAATGAGCAGTTCTTC. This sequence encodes CASRRGPGGGYNEQFF.

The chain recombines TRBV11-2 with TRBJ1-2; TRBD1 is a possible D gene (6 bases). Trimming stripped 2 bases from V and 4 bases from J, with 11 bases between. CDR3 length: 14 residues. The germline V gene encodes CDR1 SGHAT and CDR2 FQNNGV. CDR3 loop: CASSLPDSSYGYTF. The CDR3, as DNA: TGTGCCAGCAGCTTACCGGACAGTTCCTATGGCTACACCTTC.

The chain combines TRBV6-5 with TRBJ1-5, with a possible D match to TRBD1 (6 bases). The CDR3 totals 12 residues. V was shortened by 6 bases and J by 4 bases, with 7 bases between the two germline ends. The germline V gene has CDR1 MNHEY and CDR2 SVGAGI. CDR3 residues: CASRGTNQPQHF. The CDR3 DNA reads TGTGCCAGCAGAGGGACAAATCAGCCCCAGCATTTT.

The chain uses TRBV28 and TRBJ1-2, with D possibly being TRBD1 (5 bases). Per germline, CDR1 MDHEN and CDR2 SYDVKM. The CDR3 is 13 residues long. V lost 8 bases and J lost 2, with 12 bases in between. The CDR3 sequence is CASGGWQNYGYTF. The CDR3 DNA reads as TGTGCCAGCGGGGGGTGGCAGAACTATGGCTACACCTTC.

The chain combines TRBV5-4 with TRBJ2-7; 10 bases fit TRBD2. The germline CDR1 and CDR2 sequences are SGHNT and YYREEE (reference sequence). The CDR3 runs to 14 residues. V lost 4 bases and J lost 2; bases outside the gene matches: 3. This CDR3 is CASSRTSGTYEQYF. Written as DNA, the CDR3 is TGTGCCAGCAGCCGGACTAGCGGCACCTACGAGCAGTACTTC.

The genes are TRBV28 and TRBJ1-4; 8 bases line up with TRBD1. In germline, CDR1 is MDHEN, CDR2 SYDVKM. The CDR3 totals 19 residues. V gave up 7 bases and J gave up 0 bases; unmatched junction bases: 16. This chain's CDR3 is CASNSAPGTGPSTNEKLFF. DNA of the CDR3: TGTGCCAGCAACTCGGCCCCCGGGACAGGACCTTCAACTAATGAAAAACTGTTTTTT. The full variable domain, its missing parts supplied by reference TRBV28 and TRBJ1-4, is DVKVTQSSRYLVKRTGEKVFLECVQDMDHENMFWYRQDPGLGLRLIYFSYDVKMKEKGDIPEGYSVSREKKERFSLILESASTNQTSMYLCASNSAPGTGPSTNEKLFFGSGTQLSVL.

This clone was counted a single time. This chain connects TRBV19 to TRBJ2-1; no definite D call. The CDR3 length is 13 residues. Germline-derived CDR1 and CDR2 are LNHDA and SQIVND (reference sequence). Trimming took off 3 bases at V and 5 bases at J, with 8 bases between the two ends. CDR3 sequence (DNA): TGTGCCAGTAGTATGAACACCGACAATGAGCAGTTCTTC. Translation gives CASSMNTDNEQFF.

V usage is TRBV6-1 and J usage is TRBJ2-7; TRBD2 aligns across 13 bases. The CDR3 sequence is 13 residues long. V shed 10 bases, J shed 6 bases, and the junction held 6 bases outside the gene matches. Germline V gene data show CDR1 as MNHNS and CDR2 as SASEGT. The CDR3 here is CATRLAGGAEQYF. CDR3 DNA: TGTGCCACTCGACTAGCGGGAGGTGCCGAGCAGTACTTC.

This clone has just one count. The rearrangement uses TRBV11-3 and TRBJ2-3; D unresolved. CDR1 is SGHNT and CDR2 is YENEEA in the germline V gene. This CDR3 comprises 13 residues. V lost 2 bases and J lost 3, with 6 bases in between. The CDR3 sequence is CASSLSGTDTQYF. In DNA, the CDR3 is TGTGCCAGCAGCTTATCGGGTACAGATACGCAGTATTTT.

DNA for the CDR3: TGTGCCAGCAGCGGAGGACTAGCGGGAGGGCCCAACATTCAGTACTTC. Its protein product is CASSGGLAGGPNIQYF. The chain employs TRBV5-4 and TRBJ2-4, with 15 nucleotides matching TRBD2. The CDR3 runs 16 residues. After removal of 4 bases from V and 7 bases from J, the junction contained 6 bases not matched to a gene. The germline V gene has CDR1 SGHNT and CDR2 YYREEE (reference sequence).

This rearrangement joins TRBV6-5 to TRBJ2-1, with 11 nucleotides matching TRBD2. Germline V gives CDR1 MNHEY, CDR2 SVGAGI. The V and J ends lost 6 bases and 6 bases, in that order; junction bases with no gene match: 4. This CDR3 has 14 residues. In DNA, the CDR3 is TGTGCCAGCAGGCTAGCGGGAGGCCCCAATGAGCAGTTCTTC. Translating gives CASRLAGGPNEQFF.

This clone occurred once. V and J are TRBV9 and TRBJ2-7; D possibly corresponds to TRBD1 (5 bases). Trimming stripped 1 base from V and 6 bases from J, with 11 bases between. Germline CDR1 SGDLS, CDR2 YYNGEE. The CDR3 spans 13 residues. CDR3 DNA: TGTGCCAGCAGCGTAAGGGGATCGGGCGAGCAGTACTTC. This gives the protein CASSVRGSGEQYF.

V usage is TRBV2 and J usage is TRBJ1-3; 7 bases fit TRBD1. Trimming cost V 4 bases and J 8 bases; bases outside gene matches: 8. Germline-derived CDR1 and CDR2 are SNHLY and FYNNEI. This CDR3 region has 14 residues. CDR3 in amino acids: CASSVRGGLDTIYF. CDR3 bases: TGTGCCAGCAGTGTCCGAGGGGGCTTGGACACCATATATTTT.

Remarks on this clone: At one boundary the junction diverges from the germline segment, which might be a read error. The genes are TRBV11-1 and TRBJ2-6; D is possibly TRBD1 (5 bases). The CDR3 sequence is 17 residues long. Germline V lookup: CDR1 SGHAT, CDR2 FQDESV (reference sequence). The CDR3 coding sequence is TGTGCCAGCAGCCCTCCCAGGAGCCGCTCTGGGGCCAACGGCCTGACTTTC. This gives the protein CASSPPRSRSGANGLTF.

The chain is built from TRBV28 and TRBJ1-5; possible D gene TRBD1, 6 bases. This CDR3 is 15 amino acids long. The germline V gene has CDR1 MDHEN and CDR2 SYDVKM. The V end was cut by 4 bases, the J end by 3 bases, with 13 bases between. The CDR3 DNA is TGTGCCAGCAGTTCTACGGGGGGCGTCAATCAGCCCCAGCATTTT. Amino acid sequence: CASSSTGGVNQPQHF.